This record looks at one T cell receptor beta chain sequence and its context. Antigen specificity is unknown. Treatment noted: approximately 18 received Ad26.COV2.S at low or high dose, single or two shots; about 5 received placebo; per-sample allocation not given. Samples analyzed were those drawn on day 63 after the first vaccine or placebo injection. The donor was a Boston adult aged 18-55 years. Germline V gives CDR1 LNHNV, CDR2 YYDKDF (reference sequence). V shed 2 bases and J 4 bases; nucleotides not matched to a gene: 4. This CDR3 spans 16 amino acids. The assay was immunoSEQ multiplex PCR, and TCRdb's table has in-frame clones only and misses some. The sample shows 250,000 or so clones, 87% of them seen only once. This entry comes from a study of Ad26.COV2.S vaccination and SARS-CoV-2 variants. The study's findings and limits: In TCR breadth and depth analyses, total T cell responses may have been underestimated. Reportedly, spike-specific CD8+ and CD4+ T cell responses achieved substantial breadth once vaccination had taken place. People who got the vaccine or the placebo had similar non-spike TCR breadth.

The receptor was derived from a person between 18 and 65 years old who received the Ad26.COV2.S COVID-19 vaccine or a placebo. The chain is built from TRBV15 and TRBJ2-4, with TRBD2 matching over 11 bases. The material was peripheral blood, obtained in a trial of Ad26.COV2.S vaccine versus placebo. CDR3 nucleotide sequence: TGTGCCACCAGCAGAACCTGGACTAGCGGGAAAAACATTCAGTACTTC. This codes for CATSRTWTSGKNIQYF.